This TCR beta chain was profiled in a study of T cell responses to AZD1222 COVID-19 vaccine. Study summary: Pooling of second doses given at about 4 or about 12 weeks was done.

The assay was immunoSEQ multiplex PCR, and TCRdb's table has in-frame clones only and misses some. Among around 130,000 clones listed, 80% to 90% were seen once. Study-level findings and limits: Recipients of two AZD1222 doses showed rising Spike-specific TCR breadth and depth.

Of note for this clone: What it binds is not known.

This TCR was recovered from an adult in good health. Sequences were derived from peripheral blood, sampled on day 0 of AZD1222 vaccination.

CDR3 DNA sequence: TGTGCCAGCAGCTCTGATGAGGTGCGCACAGATACGCAGTATTTT. Amino acid sequence: CASSSDEVRTDTQYF. This rearrangement joins TRBV5-8 to TRBJ2-3; D is unclear. This CDR3 has 15 residues. Germline assignment: CDR1 SGHTS and CDR2 YDEGEE. Trimming pared 3 bases from V and 1 base from J, leaving 12 bases between.